The clone carrying this T cell receptor (beta chain) was observed many times. These data come from a study of spatial heterogeneity in lung cancer. Background on the study: Alpha-chain sequences were detected in numbers that were consistently lower than beta-chain sequences.

Time point in this sample: sample taken at primary tumor resection. Extraction of whole RNA from tumor, nontumor lung or frozen PBMC preceded unsorted sequencing. The germline V gene has CDR1 LGHNA and CDR2 YSLEER. The CDR3 is made up of 15 amino acids. Deletions cut 4 bases from V and 5 bases from J, with 14 bases between. TCRdb reanalysed the 5' RACE reads using MiXCR and keeps one entry per CDR3 protein. The sample consists of tens of thousands of distinct CDR3 sequences, roughly 9.5% of them appearing once. The genes are TRBV4-3 and TRBJ2-2, with D unresolved. The sample consisted of PBMCs, taken at surgery. The receptor's source is a male donor with early-stage non-small cell lung cancer. CDR3 region: CASSRLPLSTGELFF. CDR3 DNA sequence: TGCGCCAGCAGCCGCCTCCCGCTGTCGACCGGGGAGCTGTTTTTT.